These 24 T cell receptor beta chains share one sample of origin, sequenced in a study of blood T cell repertoires in COVID-19. Sequencing used immunoSEQ multiplex PCR; TCRdb keeps in-frame clones, though not all of them. Altogether about 200,000 clones are present, roughly 80% being singletons, with the ten largest covering under 11%. Sequenced material: peripheral blood. The receptor source for this set is an elderly woman with acute or convalescent COVID-19.

The V gene is TRBV18, the J gene TRBJ1-4, with a possible D match to TRBD1 (6 bases). The CDR3 is 16 amino acids. The ends were cut back, 3 bases at V and 5 bases at J, with 16 bases in the middle. Germline V gene data show CDR1 as KGHSH and CDR2 as LQKENI. The CDR3 DNA follows: TGTGCCAGCTCACCTCCTAACAGGGACACAAATGAAAAACTGTTTTTT. It translates to CASSPPNRDTNEKLFF.

The gene calls are TRBV13 and TRBJ2-1; D gene unclear. CDR1 is PRHDT and CDR2 is FYEKMQ in the germline V gene (reference sequence). Trimming removed 5 bases from V and 0 bases from J, with 11 bases in between. The CDR3 covers 15 residues. In nucleotides, the CDR3 is TGTGCCAGCAGCCAAGACCGGAGCTCCTACAATGAGCAGTTCTTC. Amino acids: CASSQDRSSYNEQFF.

The chain carries TRBV12-3 or TRBV12-4 and TRBJ2-7, with 7 bases matching TRBD1. CDR3 size: 12 residues. The junction had 4 bases not matched to a gene; V was cut back by 8 bases and J by 3 bases. In nucleotides, the CDR3 is TGTGCCAGCTTAGGGACAGACTACGAGCAGTACTTC. The encoded protein is CASLGTDYEQYF.

The chain recombines TRBV19 with TRBJ1-1; TRBD1 agrees at 8 bases. Germline V gene data show CDR1 as LNHDA and CDR2 as SQIVND (reference sequence). This CDR3 has 13 residues. V lost 5 bases, J lost 10 bases, and 9 bases stayed unmatched. The CDR3 DNA reads as TGTGCCAGTAGTGCCCAGGGGGCCATGGGAGCTTTCTTT. It encodes CASSAQGAMGAFF.

The chain is built from TRBV27 and TRBJ2-3; possible D gene TRBD1, 6 bases. There are 13 residues in the CDR3. The germline gives CDR1 MNHEY, CDR2 SMNVEV (reference sequence). Trimming took 8 bases from V and 4 from J, leaving 13 bases between them. CDR3 bases: TGTGCCAGCCACAAACAGGGCCCAGATACGCAGTATTTT. This translates into CASHKQGPDTQYF.

This clone was counted a few times. This chain links TRBV7-2 with TRBJ2-7; D unresolved. CDR3 length equals 18 residues. Germline lookup yields CDR1 SGHTA and CDR2 FQGNSA. V dropped 0 bases and J dropped 2 bases, with 20 bases sitting between them. The CDR3 protein is CASSLAHIAGPDPYEQYF. The CDR3 nucleotides are TGTGCCAGCAGCTTAGCGCACATTGCAGGCCCCGATCCCTACGAGCAGTACTTC.

The chain has TRBV6-5 and TRBJ2-5, with a tentative D call TRBD1 (6 bases). Germline assignment: CDR1 MNHEY and CDR2 SVGAGI. Deletions cut 6 bases from V and 2 bases from J, with 10 bases between. The CDR3 spans 13 residues. CDR3 loop: CASRGQGQETQYF. The CDR3 DNA is TGTGCCAGCAGAGGGCAGGGGCAAGAGACCCAGTACTTC.

This sequence joins TRBV6-5 and TRBJ1-6; D unclear. Trimming took 7 bases from V and 7 from J, leaving 17 bases between them. Germline V gene lookup returns CDR1 MNHEY and CDR2 SVGAGI. The CDR3 is 15 residues long. The CDR3 sequence: CASTSPRGQNSPLHF. CDR3 nucleotides: TGTGCCAGCACCTCCCCCAGAGGGCAGAATTCACCCCTCCACTTT.

This chain links TRBV6-5 with TRBJ2-2; tentatively, D is TRBD1 (6 bases). The CDR3 has 13 residues. Germline CDR1 reads MNHEY; CDR2 reads SVGAGI. Trimming shortened V by 6 bases and J by 5 bases, and 10 bases separated the two germline ends. The CDR3 sequence is CASRGTGTGELFF. CDR3 coding DNA: TGTGCCAGCAGGGGTACAGGGACCGGGGAGCTGTTTTTT.

On this clone itself: At one of its ends the junction is not consistent with the germline gene, which may arise from a read error. The V gene is TRBV7-7, the J gene TRBJ2-2; 7 nucleotides agree with TRBD1. There are 16 residues in the CDR3. Germline CDR1 reads SSHAT; CDR2 reads FNYEAQ (reference sequence). CDR3 loop: CASSLNRGPNTGELFF. DNA of the CDR3: TGTGCTAGCAGCCTAAACAGGGGCCCTAACACCGGGGAGCTGTTTTTT.

This clone appeared a single time. This chain links TRBV19 with TRBJ2-3; D ambiguous. Trimming stripped 10 bases from V and 5 bases from J, with 10 bases between. Germline V CDR1 and CDR2: LNHDA, SQIVND (reference sequence). The CDR3 totals 11 residues. CDR3: CATEVVDTQYF. The CDR3 coding sequence is TGTGCCACTGAAGTAGTAGATACGCAGTATTTT.

The chain combines TRBV7-9 with TRBJ1-6; D is perhaps TRBD1 (5 bases). The CDR3 spans 13 residues. V was trimmed by 7 bases and J by 7 bases, leaving 11 bases between them. The germline gives CDR1 SEHNR, CDR2 FQNEAQ (reference sequence). DNA for the CDR3: TGTGCCAGCATGGGGCCAGCAAATTCACCCCTCCACTTT. This encodes CASMGPANSPLHF.

A note on this clone: At the DNA level, this CDR3 is encoded by other sequences in the same sample as well. The chain employs TRBV5-1 and TRBJ1-1, with D maybe TRBD1 (6 bases). The germline V and J ends were trimmed by 1 base and 0 bases, with 10 bases remaining between them. This CDR3 is 15 amino acids long. The germline V gene has CDR1 SGHRS and CDR2 YFSETQ. In DNA form, the CDR3 reads TGCGCCAGCAGCTTGCTGACAGGTTTGAACACTGAAGCTTTCTTT. It codes for CASSLLTGLNTEAFF.

The chain combines TRBV5-4 with TRBJ1-2, with 7 bases aligning to TRBD1. V was pared by 0 bases and J by 8 bases, with 7 bases of the junction left unmatched. Germline CDR1 SGHNT, CDR2 YYREEE (reference sequence). CDR3 length equals 14 residues. CDR3 region: CASSLATGQLGYTF. The DNA of the CDR3 is TGTGCCAGCAGCTTGGCTACGGGACAGCTGGGCTACACCTTC.

This sequence joins TRBV28 and TRBJ2-4; TRBD1 matches at 10 bases. The length of the CDR3 is 16 residues. Germline values: CDR1 MDHEN, CDR2 SYDVKM. J was trimmed by 3 bases and V by 6 bases; bases with no gene match: 8. CDR3 DNA sequence: TGTGCCAGCAGCGCCCGGACAGGGGGGATCAAAAACATTCAGTACTTC. It is translated as CASSARTGGIKNIQYF.

The chain joins TRBV4-3 to TRBJ1-2, with D unclear. The CDR3 is 12 amino acids. Trimming pared 3 bases from V and 9 bases from J, leaving 11 bases between. From germline, CDR1 is LGHNA and CDR2 YSLEER. In DNA, the CDR3 is TGCGCCAGCAGCCATAACACCCTGAGCTACACCTTC. Its translation: CASSHNTLSYTF.

Only a few counts were recorded for this clone. The chain employs TRBV25-1 and TRBJ1-4; TRBD1 agrees at 8 bases. CDR3 length: 16 amino acids. Germline-derived CDR1 and CDR2 are MGHDK and SYGVNS. The V and J ends lost 3 bases and 7 bases, in that order; junction bases with no gene match: 10. CDR3 bases: TGTGCCAGCAGTGATCCTAGGACAGGGCTTGCTGAAAAACTGTTTTTT. Translated: CASSDPRTGLAEKLFF.

Turning to this clone: At one end, the junction sequence differs from germline, possibly due to a read error. The rearrangement links TRBV19 to TRBJ2-1, with TRBD1 matching 9 bases. The CDR3 is 12 amino acids. The germline gives CDR1 LNHDA, CDR2 SQIVND (reference sequence). The CDR3 nucleotides read TGTGCCAGTAGTATACTTCGACAGGGGGTAGTCTTC. Protein product: CASSILRQGVVF.

The chain couples TRBV7-6 to TRBJ2-3; D is perhaps TRBD2 (5 bases). There are 15 residues in the CDR3. Germline CDR1 and CDR2: SGHVS and FNYEAQ. Trimming shortened V by 2 bases and J by 2 bases, and 11 bases separated the two germline ends. As DNA, the CDR3 is TGTGCCAGCAGCTTAACTAGTGGCCCCACAGATACGCAGTATTTT. This gives the protein CASSLTSGPTDTQYF.

The J gene is TRBJ2-7, the V gene TRBV20-1; TRBD2 might be the D (5 bases). Germline CDR1 and CDR2: DFQATT and SNEGSKA (reference sequence). The V end was cut by 3 bases, the J end by 3 bases, with 12 bases between. This CDR3 is 13 amino acids long. CDR3 DNA: TGCAGTGCTAGTCTAGCCGAGGGCTACGAGCAGTACTTC. This gives the protein CSASLAEGYEQYF.

J is TRBJ2-7 and V is TRBV28; D is perhaps TRBD1 (6 bases). CDR1 is MDHEN, CDR2 SYDVKM, per germline. The ends were cut back, 7 bases at V and 3 bases at J, with 16 bases in the middle. CDR3 size: 14 residues. The DNA of the CDR3 is TGTGCCAGCATTCAGCAGGGGTTAATCTACGAGCAGTACTTC. Its protein is CASIQQGLIYEQYF.

V and J are TRBV21-1 and TRBJ2-5; the table assigns TRBD2, which was not confirmed against the DNA. TRBV21-1 is a pseudogene segment. The CDR3 is made up of 15 amino acids. The CDR3 is CASSKRTPRQETQYF. CDR3 bases: TGTGCCAGCAGCAAAAGAACCCCGCGGCAAGAGACCCAGTACTTC.

The chain joins TRBV5-1 to TRBJ2-5; D gene uncertain. V gave up 4 bases and J gave up 4 bases, with 14 bases separating them. Germline CDR1 reads SGHRS; CDR2 reads YFSETQ. CDR3 length: 14 residues. The CDR3 here is CASSPLGSRETQYF. The CDR3 coding sequence is TGCGCCAGCAGCCCGCTAGGCAGTAGAGAGACCCAGTACTTC.

The count of this clone is one. The chain couples TRBV6-1 to TRBJ1-2; D is unclear. The germline V and J ends were trimmed by 0 bases and 5 bases, with 16 bases remaining between them. This CDR3 comprises 16 residues. From germline, CDR1 is MNHNS and CDR2 SASEGT. CDR3 loop: CASSEALAGLSYGYTF. CDR3 DNA: TGTGCCAGCAGTGAAGCGCTAGCAGGCCTATCTTATGGCTACACCTTC.